These 20 T cell receptor beta chains were all obtained from the same sample, sequenced in a study of PD-1 blockade in classical Hodgkin lymphoma. Sequencing was performed with immunoSEQ multiplex PCR; in TCRdb, only in-frame clones are kept and a portion is missing. The sample contains about 45,000 clones, about 65% of which appear only once. Brentuximab vedotin exposure varied among the patients, all of whom had relapsed after autologous stem cell transplantation. Specimen: peripheral blood mononuclear cells (PBMCs), collected before the second cycle of nivolumab. These receptors came from a human donor with classical Hodgkin lymphoma.

The V and J genes are TRBV9 and TRBJ2-3, with 11 nucleotides matching TRBD2. The CDR3 contains 19 residues. The trim removed 3 bases at V and 2 bases at J, leaving 14 bases unmatched. Looked up from germline, CDR1 is SGDLS and CDR2 is YYNGEE. CDR3 region: CASSGRSGGVYEDTDTQYF. In DNA form, the CDR3 reads TGTGCCAGCAGCGGCCGTAGCGGGGGGGTCTACGAGGACACAGATACGCAGTATTTT.

The sample holds many counts of this clone. This rearrangement joins TRBV2 to TRBJ2-7, with TRBD1 matching over 10 bases. V lost 8 bases, J lost 2 bases, and 15 bases stayed unmatched. From germline, CDR1 is SNHLY and CDR2 FYNNEI. This CDR3 has 17 amino acids. CDR3 DNA: TGTGCCAGCGGATATCCAAGGACAGGGGGACTCCCCTACGAGCAGTACTTC. It yields the protein CASGYPRTGGLPYEQYF.

V usage is TRBV13 and J usage is TRBJ2-7, with 7 bases identical to TRBD2. Trimming took 2 bases from V and 5 from J; bases not matched to a gene: 6. This CDR3 comprises 14 residues. CDR1 is PRHDT and CDR2 is FYEKMQ in the germline V gene (reference sequence). CDR3 protein: CASSLWGGADEQYF. DNA of the CDR3: TGTGCCAGCAGCTTATGGGGAGGGGCGGACGAGCAGTACTTC.

This clone has only a few counts. The genes are TRBV7-9 and TRBJ2-1; D gene ambiguous. CDR1 SEHNR and CDR2 FQNEAQ come from the germline V gene (reference sequence). V lost 3 bases and J 5 bases, leaving 11 bases between the germline ends. CDR3 size: 14 residues. The CDR3 nucleotides read TGTGCCAGCAGCTTGAGTCCCTCAAACAATGAGCAGTTCTTC. This codes for CASSLSPSNNEQFF. The variable domain in full, completed from reference TRBV7-9 and TRBJ2-1, reads DTGVSQNPRHKITKRGQNVTFRCDPISEHNRLYWYRQTLGQGPEFLTYFQNEAQLEKSRLLSDRFSAERPKGSFSTLEIQRTEQGDSAMYLCASSLSPSNNEQFFGPGTRLTVL.

The rearrangement joins TRBV6-1 to TRBJ1-2; 8 nucleotides match TRBD1. Trimming removed 11 bases from V and 0 bases from J; junction bases left unmatched: 11. The germline gives CDR1 MNHNS, CDR2 SASEGT. The CDR3 sequence is 15 residues long. CDR3 protein: CAGYKGQGTNYGYTF. Here the CDR3 DNA reads TGTGCCGGCTATAAAGGACAGGGAACTAACTATGGCTACACCTTC.

V is TRBV4-3 and J is TRBJ2-7, with D possibly called TRBD1 or TRBD2 (7 bases each). Germline CDR1 and CDR2: LGHNA and YSLEER. Trimming removed 0 bases from V and 3 bases from J, with 21 bases in between. The CDR3 runs 18 residues. This chain's CDR3 is CASSQDSNRGGILYEQYF. In DNA, the CDR3 is TGCGCCAGCAGCCAAGATTCCAACAGGGGAGGGATCCTCTACGAGCAGTACTTC.

The CDR3 DNA reads TGTGCCTGGAGTGTAGATGGTAGGGGGTCCAACTATGGCTACACCTTC. This sequence encodes CAWSVDGRGSNYGYTF. The chain has TRBV30 and TRBJ1-2; D is perhaps TRBD1 (6 bases). Germline CDR1 GTSNPN, CDR2 SVGIG (reference sequence). V was pared by 0 bases and J by 2 bases, with 16 bases between. The CDR3 extends over 16 amino acids.

The chain combines TRBV19 with TRBJ1-3, with TRBD1 matching over 9 bases. Germline V gives CDR1 LNHDA, CDR2 SQIVND (reference sequence). V shed 5 bases and J 0 bases; nucleotides not matched to a gene: 8. The CDR3 runs 17 residues. The CDR3 sequence: CASSARQGVGSGNTIYF. CDR3 nucleotides: TGTGCCAGTAGTGCAAGACAGGGGGTCGGCTCTGGAAACACCATATATTTT.

The rearrangement uses TRBV7-8 and TRBJ2-7; 8 bases are a match to TRBD1. CDR3 length: 14 amino acids. The J segment lost 4 bases and the V segment lost 5 bases, leaving 7 bases of the junction unmatched. From germline, CDR1 is SGHVS and CDR2 FQNEAQ. The CDR3 reads CASSQGQANYEQYF. The DNA for the CDR3 is TGTGCCAGCAGCCAGGGACAGGCCAATTACGAGCAGTACTTC.

The V call is TRBV7-2, the J call TRBJ2-7, with TRBD2 identical over 13 bases. Looked up from germline, CDR1 is SGHTA and CDR2 is FQGNSA. The junction had 5 bases not matched to a gene; V was cut back by 4 bases and J by 5 bases. This CDR3 has 15 amino acids. CDR3 DNA sequence: TGTGCCAGCAGCTGGACTAGCGGGGGCCCCGACGAGCAGTACTTC. Amino acids: CASSWTSGGPDEQYF.

This clone was recorded only once. The CDR3 sequence is CASSFGRLLKDGYTF. DNA of the CDR3: TGCGCCAGCAGCTTCGGCAGGCTCTTAAAGGATGGCTACACCTTC. The rearrangement links TRBV5-1 to TRBJ1-2; D gene uncertain. CDR1 SGHRS and CDR2 YFSETQ come from the germline V gene. Trimming removed 2 bases from V and 6 bases from J, with 17 bases in between. This CDR3 region has 15 residues. The variable domain in full, with the rest retrieved from reference TRBV5-1 and TRBJ1-2, is KAGVTQTPRYLIKTRGQQVTLSCSPISGHRSVSWYQQTPGQGLQFLFEYFSETQRNKGNFPGRFSGRQFSNSRSEMNVSTLELGDSALYLCASSFGRLLKDGYTFGSGTRLTVV.

The gene calls are TRBV7-8 and TRBJ1-2; possible D gene TRBD1, 5 bases. V was cut by 3 bases and J by 8 bases, with 10 bases left in between. Germline V gene lookup returns CDR1 SGHVS and CDR2 FQNEAQ. The CDR3 is 12 residues long. Here the CDR3 reads CASSFAPGGYTF. The CDR3 bases are TGTGCCAGCAGCTTCGCTCCAGGGGGCTACACCTTC.

The chain couples TRBV4-2 to TRBJ2-3; a possible D gene is TRBD2 (5 bases). The CDR3 sequence is 13 residues long. Germline V lookup: CDR1 LGHNA, CDR2 YNFKEQ. With 2 bases removed from V and 5 bases from J, the gap between germline ends came to 8 bases. CDR3 bases: TGTGCCAGCAGCCAACCCCGGGGAGATACGCAGTATTTT. Its protein is CASSQPRGDTQYF.

The chain employs TRBV5-4 and TRBJ1-6; 7 positions agree with TRBD1. The CDR3 is 18 residues long. Losses at the gene ends were 4 bases for V and 2 bases for J; bases not matched to a gene: 12. The germline V gene has CDR1 SGHNT and CDR2 YYREEE (reference sequence). CDR3 in amino acids: CASSLESTGSTYNSPLHF. The CDR3 DNA is TGTGCCAGCAGCCTAGAATCGACAGGGAGCACCTATAATTCACCCCTCCACTTT.

The J gene is TRBJ2-3, the V gene TRBV4-1; D is perhaps TRBD2 (6 bases). CDR1 and CDR2 from the germline V gene are MGHRA and YSYEKL. The germline V and J ends were trimmed by 4 bases and 4 bases, with 12 bases remaining between them. The CDR3 runs 14 residues. This chain's CDR3 is CASSPVPSADTQYF. The CDR3 DNA reads as TGCGCCAGCAGCCCCGTTCCTAGCGCAGATACGCAGTATTTT.

This clone is a singleton in its sample. In nucleotides, the CDR3 is TGTGCCAGCAGCTTGCTCTCGGGTCAGCCCCAGCATTTT. The encoded protein is CASSLLSGQPQHF. V usage is TRBV5-6 and J usage is TRBJ1-5; D gene unclear. CDR1 and CDR2 (germline): SGHDT, YYEEEE. The CDR3 extends over 13 amino acids. Deletions cut 1 base from V and 6 bases from J, with 8 bases between. Full variable domain (missing parts from reference TRBV5-6 and TRBJ1-5): DAGVTQSPTHLIKTRGQQVTLRCSPKSGHDTVSWYQQALGQGPQFIFQYYEEEERQRGNFPDRFSGHQFPNYSSELNVNALLLGDSALYLCASSLLSGQPQHFGDGTRLSIL.

The chain uses TRBV7-2 and TRBJ1-6; D perhaps matches TRBD1 (5 bases). Germline-derived CDR1 and CDR2 are SGHTA and FQGNSA. V shed 7 bases and J shed 9 bases, with 13 bases lying between them. The CDR3 runs 13 residues. The CDR3 DNA sequence: TGTGCCAGCAACCGGGCCGGGGGTTCACCCCTCCACTTT. The encoded protein is CASNRAGGSPLHF.

This sequence joins TRBV30 and TRBJ2-5, with D hard to call. Per germline, CDR1 GTSNPN and CDR2 SVGIG (reference sequence). The CDR3 consists of 15 residues. The V gene lost 3 bases and the J gene lost 1 base, with 15 bases spanning the gap. The CDR3 DNA reads TGTGCCTGGAGCCCTGGGGTAAGGGTCCAAGAGACCCAGTACTTC. This sequence encodes CAWSPGVRVQETQYF. The full variable domain, with the rest looked up from reference TRBV30 and TRBJ2-5, is SQTIHQWPATLVQPVGSPLSLECTVEGTSNPNLYWYRQAAGRGLQLLFYSVGIGQISSEVPQNLSASRPQDRQFILSSKKLLLSDSGFYLCAWSPGVRVQETQYFGPGTRLLVL.

The chain employs TRBV6-6 and TRBJ2-7, with 13 bases fitting TRBD2. Germline CDR1 and CDR2: MNHNY and SVGAGI (reference sequence). With 7 bases clipped from V and 0 bases from J, the junction kept 6 bases outside the gene matches. This CDR3 spans 16 amino acids. The CDR3 protein is CASTMWTSGSSYEQYF. DNA of the CDR3: TGTGCCAGCACCATGTGGACTAGCGGGAGCTCCTACGAGCAGTACTTC.

The J gene is TRBJ1-1, the V gene TRBV4-3; D call uncertain. Germline CDR1 and CDR2: LGHNA and YSLEER. There are 13 residues in the CDR3. Trimming removed 1 base from V and 7 bases from J, with 10 bases in between. CDR3 coding DNA: TGCGCCAGCAGCCAAGGGGTCACCTATGAAGCTTTCTTT. As protein: CASSQGVTYEAFF.